Below, 21 T cell receptor beta chains from the same sample are listed, as sequenced in a study of T cell responses to AZD1222 COVID-19 vaccine. The method was immunoSEQ multiplex PCR; TCRdb's version includes in-frame clones alone and lacks a portion of them. Altogether 170,000 or so clones are present, about 91% being singletons, with the ten largest covering under 14%. The sequenced sample was peripheral blood, obtained 28 days after the second AZD1222 dose. Every receptor here comes from an adult who received the AZD1222 COVID-19 vaccine.

The chain uses TRBV30 and TRBJ1-1, with TRBD1 identical over 7 bases. The V gene's germline CDR1 is GTSNPN and CDR2 SVGIG (reference sequence). V gave up 0 bases and J gave up 6 bases; unmatched junction bases: 4. CDR3 size: 13 residues. The CDR3 loop is CAWSVRGPAEAFF. In DNA form, the CDR3 reads TGTGCCTGGAGTGTTAGGGGGCCCGCTGAAGCTTTCTTT. Full variable domain (remainder filled in from reference TRBV30 and TRBJ1-1): SQTIHQWPATLVQPVGSPLSLECTVEGTSNPNLYWYRQAAGRGLQLLFYSVGIGQISSEVPQNLSASRPQDRQFILSSKKLLLSDSGFYLCAWSVRGPAEAFFGQGTRLTVV.

On this clone itself: Other DNA sequences within the sample encode an identical CDR3. The chain uses TRBV7-9 and TRBJ1-1; tentatively, D is TRBD1 (5 bases). This CDR3 is 14 amino acids long. CDR1 and CDR2 (germline): SEHNR, FQNEAQ (reference sequence). The V end was cut by 5 bases, the J end by 3 bases, with 13 bases between. The CDR3 DNA reads TGTGCCAGCAGCCTACTTGGGGGGGACACTGAAGCTTTCTTT. Protein: CASSLLGGDTEAFF.

The J gene is TRBJ1-3, the V gene TRBV28; a possible D gene is TRBD1 (6 bases). This CDR3 is 14 amino acids long. Trimming stripped 1 base from V and 5 bases from J, with 9 bases between. Germline assignment: CDR1 MDHEN and CDR2 SYDVKM. The CDR3 is CASSLSGARNTIYF. The CDR3 region has the DNA TGTGCCAGCAGTTTATCAGGGGCTCGAAACACCATATATTTT.

The rearrangement links TRBV7-8 to TRBJ1-1; D might be TRBD1 (6 bases). This CDR3 has 14 residues. Germline CDR1 and CDR2: SGHVS and FQNEAQ. V lost 7 bases, J lost 0 bases, and 12 bases lay in between. CDR3 in amino acids: CASTRTVMNTEAFF. The DNA of the CDR3 is TGTGCCAGCACCCGGACAGTCATGAACACTGAAGCTTTCTTT.

J is TRBJ2-1 and V is TRBV4-2; D remains unclear. The V end lost 0 bases, the J end lost 9 bases, and 15 bases lay between the germline ends. The CDR3 sequence is 15 residues long. Per the germline V gene, CDR1 is LGHNA and CDR2 is YNFKEQ. The DNA for the CDR3 is TGTGCCAGCAGCCAAGATCAGAATCCGGGTATTGAGCAGTTCTTC. It codes for CASSQDQNPGIEQFF.

The V and J genes are TRBV4-3 and TRBJ2-5, with 7 nucleotides matching TRBD1. Losses at the gene ends were 2 bases for V and 5 bases for J; bases not matched to a gene: 5. CDR1 and CDR2 from the germline V gene are LGHNA and YSLEER. This CDR3 comprises 14 residues. The CDR3 nucleotides are TGCGCCAGCAGCCAAAACAGGGGTGGGGAGACCCAGTACTTC. It encodes CASSQNRGGETQYF.

The J gene is TRBJ1-5, the V gene TRBV19; D perhaps matches TRBD1 (5 bases). This CDR3 region has 16 residues. V shed 2 bases and J shed 4 bases, with 15 bases lying between them. Germline V gene lookup returns CDR1 LNHDA and CDR2 SQIVND (reference sequence). The CDR3 DNA reads as TGTGCCAGTAGTATACTCCCCCGGGGGAATAATCAGCCCCAGCATTTT. Amino acids: CASSILPRGNNQPQHF.

The chain uses TRBV7-3 and TRBJ2-5, with 8 bases that match TRBD1. CDR3 length equals 14 residues. J was trimmed by 5 bases and V by 4 bases; bases with no gene match: 6. Germline V gene data show CDR1 as SGHTA and CDR2 as FQGTGA. The CDR3 DNA is TGTGCCAGCAGCTCGACAGGGGCCGGGGAGACCCAGTACTTC. Protein sequence: CASSSTGAGETQYF.

The chain links TRBV9 to TRBJ1-1; 9 bases are a match to TRBD1. The V gene end was trimmed by 0 bases and the J gene end by 4 bases; junction bases not matched to a gene: 7. The CDR3 contains 16 residues. Per the germline V gene, CDR1 is SGDLS and CDR2 is YYNGEE. DNA of the CDR3: TGTGCCAGCAGCGTAGAGACAGGGGGTAGGGGCACTGAAGCTTTCTTT. Its protein product is CASSVETGGRGTEAFF.

The chain links TRBV13 to TRBJ1-2; 9 nucleotides line up with TRBD1. V shed 4 bases, J shed 5 bases, and the junction held 2 bases outside the gene matches. The CDR3 sequence is 13 residues long. CDR1 and CDR2 (germline): PRHDT, FYEKMQ (reference sequence). This CDR3 is CASSSDRGYGYTF. CDR3 nucleotides: TGTGCCAGCAGCTCGGACAGGGGATATGGCTACACCTTC.

The chain uses TRBV6-9 and TRBJ1-5; 10 bases map to TRBD1. The V and J ends lost 5 bases and 0 bases, in that order; junction bases with no gene match: 13. This CDR3 has 19 residues. Germline CDR1 reads MNHGY; CDR2 reads SVAAGI. CDR3 loop: CASSKPWDRGLNSNQPQHF. Written as DNA, the CDR3 is TGTGCCAGCAGTAAACCCTGGGACAGGGGACTCAATAGCAATCAGCCCCAGCATTTT.

The chain is built from TRBV6-5 and TRBJ1-5; TRBD1 matches 9 bases. CDR1 MNHEY and CDR2 SVGAGI come from the germline V gene. The CDR3 extends over 16 amino acids. V was pared by 4 bases and J by 8 bases, with 12 bases of the junction left unmatched. The chain's CDR3 is CASSLLGTGRLEPQHF. In DNA, the CDR3 is TGTGCCAGCAGTTTACTGGGGACAGGGCGTTTGGAGCCCCAGCATTTT.

This CDR3 is CASSEWTSGGAPGELFF. CDR3 nucleotides: TGTGCCAGCAGTGAATGGACTAGCGGGGGGGCCCCCGGGGAGCTGTTTTTT. This chain links TRBV25-1 with TRBJ2-2, with TRBD2 matching over 15 bases. The V gene's germline CDR1 is MGHDK and CDR2 SYGVNS. CDR3 length equals 17 residues. With 1 base clipped from V and 6 bases from J, the junction kept 3 bases outside the gene matches.

The chain joins TRBV2 to TRBJ1-2; tentatively, D is TRBD1 (5 bases). This CDR3 is 13 amino acids long. The germline gives CDR1 SNHLY, CDR2 FYNNEI. The V end lost 3 bases, the J end lost 4 bases, and 9 bases lay between the germline ends. CDR3 DNA sequence: TGTGCCAGCAGTGATTGGGGGAGCTATGGCTACACCTTC. Amino acids: CASSDWGSYGYTF.

The V call is TRBV6-5, the J call TRBJ1-5; unclear D gene. This CDR3 has 14 amino acids. Germline assignment: CDR1 MNHEY and CDR2 SVGAGI. Trimming shortened V by 7 bases and J by 2 bases, and 12 bases separated the two germline ends. CDR3 nucleotides: TGTGCCAGCACAAGCGGGCGTGGCAATCAGCCCCAGCATTTT. Translated, it gives CASTSGRGNQPQHF.

The J gene is TRBJ1-5, the V gene TRBV11-2, with a weak D call TRBD1 (5 bases). The germline gives CDR1 SGHAT, CDR2 FQNNGV. Trimming pared 3 bases from V and 7 bases from J, leaving 13 bases between. This CDR3 spans 14 amino acids. The CDR3 region is CASSLGGTWQPQHF. The CDR3 coding sequence is TGTGCCAGCAGCTTGGGAGGGACGTGGCAGCCCCAGCATTTT.

This clone appeared a single time. The V gene is TRBV19, the J gene TRBJ1-2; no reliable D call. Germline V gene data show CDR1 as LNHDA and CDR2 as SQIVND (reference sequence). Trimming cost V 5 bases and J 8 bases, with 12 bases left between them. The CDR3 length is 12 residues. The CDR3 DNA reads as TGTGCCAGTAGTTCCAGACTGGAGGGCTACACCTTC. Amino acids: CASSSRLEGYTF.

The V gene is TRBV11-2, the J gene TRBJ2-3, with D perhaps matching TRBD1 or TRBD2 (5 bases each). This CDR3 comprises 15 residues. CDR1 SGHAT and CDR2 FQNNGV come from the germline V gene. V dropped 0 bases and J dropped 1 base, with 8 bases sitting between them. This CDR3 is CASSLDLGGTDTQYF. The CDR3 DNA reads as TGTGCCAGCAGCTTAGATCTGGGGGGCACAGATACGCAGTATTTT. Filled out from reference TRBV11-2 and TRBJ2-3, the complete variable domain reads EAGVAQSPRYKIIEKRQSVAFWCNPISGHATLYWYQQILGQGPKLLIQFQNNGVVDDSQLPKDRFSAERLKGVDSTLKIQPAKLEDSAVYLCASSLDLGGTDTQYFGPGTRLTVL.

The chain uses TRBV9 and TRBJ1-1, with TRBD1 identical over 8 bases. V shed 2 bases and J 10 bases; nucleotides not matched to a gene: 4. Germline V CDR1 and CDR2: SGDLS, YYNGEE. The CDR3 is made up of 12 amino acids. CDR3 bases: TGTGCCAGCAGCGTCCCAGGGGGCGCAGCTTTCTTT. The encoded protein is CASSVPGGAAFF.

This chain connects TRBV5-1 to TRBJ1-2; D gene ambiguous. V was clipped by 5 bases and J by 3 bases, with 14 bases between them. The CDR3 contains 14 residues. Germline lookup yields CDR1 SGHRS and CDR2 YFSETQ. Here the CDR3 reads CASSPTRSYYGYTF. Here the CDR3 DNA reads TGCGCCAGCAGTCCTACCCGGAGTTACTATGGCTACACCTTC.

This sequence joins TRBV10-3 and TRBJ1-6; maybe TRBD1 (5 bases). V was trimmed by 5 bases and J by 8 bases, leaving 13 bases between them. The germline V gene encodes CDR1 ENHRY and CDR2 SYGVKD. The CDR3 spans 14 residues. CDR3 sequence (DNA): TGTGCCATCAGTACCAGGGAGAACGATTCACCCCTCCACTTT. This encodes CAISTRENDSPLHF.